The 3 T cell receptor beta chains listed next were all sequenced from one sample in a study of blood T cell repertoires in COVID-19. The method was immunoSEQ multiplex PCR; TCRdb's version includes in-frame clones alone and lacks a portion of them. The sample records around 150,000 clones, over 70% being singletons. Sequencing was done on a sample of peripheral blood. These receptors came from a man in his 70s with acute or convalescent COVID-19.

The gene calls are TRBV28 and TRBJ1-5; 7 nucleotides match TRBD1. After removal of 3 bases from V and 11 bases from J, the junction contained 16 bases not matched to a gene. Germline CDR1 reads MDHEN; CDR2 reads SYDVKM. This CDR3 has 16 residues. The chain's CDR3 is CASSFLGQTLDRAQHF. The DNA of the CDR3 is TGTGCCAGCAGTTTTTTAGGGCAGACTCTAGACAGGGCCCAGCATTTT.

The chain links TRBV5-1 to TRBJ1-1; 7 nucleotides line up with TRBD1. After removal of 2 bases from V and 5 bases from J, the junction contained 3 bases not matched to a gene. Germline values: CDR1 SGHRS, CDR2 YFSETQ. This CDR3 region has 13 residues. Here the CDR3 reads CASSLTGETEAFF. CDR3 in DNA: TGCGCCAGCAGCTTAACAGGGGAAACTGAAGCTTTCTTT.

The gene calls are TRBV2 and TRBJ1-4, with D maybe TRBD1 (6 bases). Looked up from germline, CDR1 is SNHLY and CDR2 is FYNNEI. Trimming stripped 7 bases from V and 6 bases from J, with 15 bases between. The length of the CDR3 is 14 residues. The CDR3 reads CASTPREGDEKLFF. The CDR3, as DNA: TGTGCCAGCACTCCACGGGAGGGGGATGAAAAACTGTTTTTT.